The 29 T cell receptor beta chains below all came from one sample that was sequenced in a study of cytomegalovirus exposure and HLA in healthy donors. This PCR relied on a set of 60 Vbeta primers and 13 Jbeta primers. Profiling relied on immunoSEQ multiplex PCR, and the TCRdb table lists in-frame clones only, not all of them. Of about 100,000 clones in the sample, around three quarters were seen once. Sequenced input: PBMCs. The receptors were gathered from a woman aged 45-60 years in good health and CMV-seropositive.

This sequence joins TRBV19 and TRBJ2-7; 12 positions agree with TRBD2. V trimming: 9 bases; J trimming: 1 base; junction bases outside the gene matches: 7. CDR1 and CDR2 (germline): LNHDA, SQIVND (reference sequence). The CDR3 covers 15 residues. The CDR3 protein is CASRLAGASSYEQYF. The CDR3 bases are TGTGCCAGCCGACTAGCGGGGGCCTCGTCCTACGAGCAGTACTTC.

The V gene is TRBV6-5, the J gene TRBJ2-5; 10 nucleotides match TRBD2. Trimming removed 6 bases from V and 5 bases from J; junction bases left unmatched: 6. The length of the CDR3 is 14 residues. Looked up from germline, CDR1 is MNHEY and CDR2 is SVGAGI. DNA for the CDR3: TGTGCCAGCAGCGAGCGGGGGGGCCATGAGACCCAGTACTTC. Translation: CASSERGGHETQYF.

V is TRBV29-1 and J is TRBJ2-7, with 10 bases identical to TRBD1. Germline V CDR1 and CDR2: SQVTM, ANQGSEA. This CDR3 has 13 amino acids. J was trimmed by 1 base and V by 4 bases; bases with no gene match: 1. CDR3 DNA sequence: TGCAGCGTTGGGACAGGGGGGTCCTACGAGCAGTACTTC. It translates to CSVGTGGSYEQYF.

Remarks on this clone: A junction end diverges from the germline sequence, so it may reflect a read error. The rearrangement links TRBV7-7 to TRBJ1-1; TRBD1 matches at 10 bases. This CDR3 is built from 17 residues. Germline values: CDR1 SSHAT, CDR2 FNYEAQ (reference sequence). The CDR3 sequence: CASSPLTGGVWNTEAFF. CDR3 DNA sequence: TGTGCTAGCAGCCCCCTGACAGGGGGCGTATGGAACACTGAAGCTTTCTTT.

In this sample, this clone turned up once. The gene calls are TRBV6-5 and TRBJ1-1; the D is unclear. Per the germline V gene, CDR1 is MNHEY and CDR2 is SVGAGI. This CDR3 is built from 15 residues. Between the trimmed V and J ends, which lost 3 bases and 4 bases, there was a span of 15 bases. The CDR3 DNA sequence: TGTGCCAGCAGTTATTCGGGAGGGCGGACCACTGAAGCTTTCTTT. Its translation is CASSYSGGRTTEAFF.

The chain combines TRBV10-3 with TRBJ2-1; perhaps TRBD1 as D (6 bases). This CDR3 contains 13 residues. Trimming cost V 2 bases and J 5 bases, with 7 bases left between them. Germline CDR1 ENHRY, CDR2 SYGVKD. CDR3 sequence reads: CAISEAGDNEQFF. Written as DNA, the CDR3 is TGTGCCATCAGTGAGGCAGGGGACAATGAGCAGTTCTTC.

The J gene is TRBJ1-2, the V gene TRBV2; D call uncertain. There are 14 residues in the CDR3. The germline CDR1 and CDR2 sequences are SNHLY and FYNNEI. Trimming left V 2 bases short and J 4 bases short, with 11 bases between. Here the CDR3 DNA reads TGTGCCAGCAGTGAAATACAGAACCTCTATGGCTACACCTTC. Translating gives CASSEIQNLYGYTF.

V is TRBV6-1 and J is TRBJ2-7; 8 nucleotides align to TRBD1. The CDR3 has 16 amino acids. The V gene's germline CDR1 is MNHNS and CDR2 SASEGT. The V gene end was trimmed by 2 bases and the J gene end by 4 bases; junction bases not matched to a gene: 10. The chain's CDR3 is CASSESAGGASYEQYF. The CDR3 DNA reads as TGTGCCAGCAGTGAATCGGCAGGGGGCGCATCGTACGAGCAGTACTTC.

The chain recombines TRBV10-2 with TRBJ1-5, with D perhaps TRBD1 (5 bases). This CDR3 comprises 16 residues. Trimming cost V 0 bases and J 0 bases, with 9 bases left between them. CDR1 is WSHSY and CDR2 is SAAADI in the germline V gene. This CDR3 is CASSESSGYSNQPQHF. As DNA, the CDR3 is TGCGCCAGCAGTGAGTCATCAGGGTATAGCAATCAGCCCCAGCATTTT.

This clone appeared a few times. V gene TRBV27 combines with J gene TRBJ2-5, with TRBD1 identical over 9 bases. The germline V gene has CDR1 MNHEY and CDR2 SMNVEV (reference sequence). Trimming removed 5 bases from V and 6 bases from J; junction bases left unmatched: 1. The CDR3 sequence is 12 residues long. The CDR3 loop reads CASSNRGQTQYF. In DNA form, the CDR3 reads TGTGCCAGCAGTAACAGGGGGCAGACCCAGTACTTC.

V usage is TRBV2 and J usage is TRBJ2-2, with 8 bases that match TRBD1. Germline CDR1 SNHLY, CDR2 FYNNEI. The length of the CDR3 is 16 residues. Losses at the gene ends were 0 bases for V and 5 bases for J; bases not matched to a gene: 5. CDR3 DNA sequence: TGTGCCAGCAGTGAAGCATTCCAGGGGGCGACCGGGGAGCTGTTTTTT. Its translation: CASSEAFQGATGELFF.

The rearrangement uses TRBV7-6 and TRBJ1-1, with D possibly being TRBD1 (6 bases). Germline CDR1 SGHVS, CDR2 FNYEAQ. The V end was cut by 0 bases, the J end by 7 bases, with 12 bases between. The CDR3 sequence is 14 residues long. The CDR3 DNA reads as TGTGCCAGCAGCTTAGCGGAAGGCAGGGGTGAAGCTTTCTTT. It is translated as CASSLAEGRGEAFF.

This clone was counted a single time. The genes are TRBV5-4 and TRBJ2-3, with TRBD1 matching 7 bases. J gave up 6 bases and V 4 bases, and 5 bases lay outside the gene matches. In germline, CDR1 is SGHNT, CDR2 YYREEE (reference sequence). The CDR3 contains 13 residues. CDR3 DNA sequence: TGTGCCAGCAGCGTCCCACAGGGGGATACGCAGTATTTT. Its protein product is CASSVPQGDTQYF.

V is TRBV7-8 and J is TRBJ1-1, with D possibly TRBD1 on 5 matching bases. Trimming stripped 1 base from V and 8 bases from J, with 11 bases between. CDR3 length: 13 residues. Germline loops: CDR1 SGHVS, CDR2 FQNEAQ. CDR3 region: CASSLGGGREAFF. The CDR3 coding sequence is TGTGCCAGCAGCTTAGGCGGGGGACGGGAAGCTTTCTTT.

DNA of the CDR3: TGTGCCAGCAGCTTATCCGGGAGGGGGACCGGGGAGCTGTTTTTT. It translates to CASSLSGRGTGELFF. The rearrangement links TRBV7-3 to TRBJ2-2; 8 positions agree with TRBD2. Germline trimming cut 2 bases from V and 5 bases from J; bases unmatched to any gene: 4. In germline, CDR1 is SGHTA, CDR2 FQGTGA. There are 15 residues in the CDR3.

The chain employs TRBV11-3 and TRBJ2-7, with D possibly TRBD2 on 5 matching bases. CDR1 is SGHNT and CDR2 is YENEEA in the germline V gene. The CDR3 contains 17 residues. V was pared by 2 bases and J by 3 bases, with 20 bases between. This chain's CDR3 is CASSLRRGTSPYYEQYF. CDR3 DNA: TGTGCCAGCAGCTTAAGACGGGGAACATCACCCTACTACGAGCAGTACTTC.

There are many counts of this clone. The genes are TRBV28 and TRBJ1-5, with TRBD1 as a possible D gene (6 bases). V lost 4 bases to trimming and J lost 5 bases, with 15 bases between them. The CDR3 has 15 amino acids. Germline assignment: CDR1 MDHEN and CDR2 SYDVKM. The CDR3 DNA reads TGTGCCAGCAGTTCAGGGACAAGTCCCTATCAGCCCCAGCATTTT. This gives the protein CASSSGTSPYQPQHF. The whole variable domain, remainder taken from reference TRBV28 and TRBJ1-5, is DVKVTQSSRYLVKRTGEKVFLECVQDMDHENMFWYRQDPGLGLRLIYFSYDVKMKEKGDIPEGYSVSREKKERFSLILESASTNQTSMYLCASSSGTSPYQPQHFGDGTRLSIL.

This clone was seen only once. The V and J genes are TRBV10-2 and TRBJ2-4; D unclear. V lost 3 bases and J lost 7, with 10 bases in between. Germline CDR1 WSHSY, CDR2 SAAADI. This CDR3 is built from 13 residues. The CDR3: CASSEEASNIQYF. The DNA for the CDR3 is TGCGCCAGCAGTGAAGAGGCCAGCAACATTCAGTACTTC.

The chain is built from TRBV2 and TRBJ1-1; 8 positions match TRBD1. The germline V gene encodes CDR1 SNHLY and CDR2 FYNNEI. The V gene end was trimmed by 8 bases and the J gene end by 0 bases; junction bases not matched to a gene: 14. The CDR3 contains 17 residues. CDR3 nucleotides: TGTGCCAGCTTCCTCCCCGGACAGGGATACATGAACACTGAAGCTTTCTTT. This encodes CASFLPGQGYMNTEAFF. Drawing the rest from reference TRBV2 and TRBJ1-1, the complete variable domain is EPEVTQTPSHQVTQMGQEVILRCVPISNHLYFYWYRQILGQKVEFLVSFYNNEISEKSEIFDDQFSVERPDGSNFTLKIRSTKLEDSAMYFCASFLPGQGYMNTEAFFGQGTRLTVV.

This clone appeared once. The chain employs TRBV5-1 and TRBJ2-5, with 8 bases matching TRBD1. CDR1 and CDR2 from the germline V gene are SGHRS and YFSETQ. The CDR3 extends over 15 amino acids. V lost 3 bases to trimming and J lost 5 bases; unmatched junction nucleotides: 9. The DNA of the CDR3 is TGCGCCAGCAGCTCCCCAGGGGGCGAAAGGGAGACCCAGTACTTC. As protein: CASSSPGGERETQYF.

V is TRBV25-1 and J is TRBJ2-1; 10 bases match TRBD2. Germline CDR1 is MGHDK and CDR2 is SYGVNS. The CDR3 loop spans 14 amino acids. Trimming took 4 bases from V and 5 from J; bases not matched to a gene: 2. CDR3 in amino acids: CASSVAGGHNEQFF. CDR3 DNA: TGTGCCAGCAGTGTAGCGGGGGGTCACAATGAGCAGTTCTTC.

The V call is TRBV6-5, the J call TRBJ1-1, with TRBD1 identical over 9 bases. V gave up 4 bases and J gave up 5 bases; unmatched junction bases: 2. The CDR3 contains 13 residues. Germline V lookup: CDR1 MNHEY, CDR2 SVGAGI. CDR3 in amino acids: CASSLGQGTEAFF. The CDR3 DNA reads TGTGCCAGCAGTTTAGGACAGGGGACTGAAGCTTTCTTT.

J is TRBJ1-2 and V is TRBV6-5; D ambiguous. V was shortened by 2 bases and J by 4 bases, with 8 bases between the two germline ends. Germline V gene data show CDR1 as MNHEY and CDR2 as SVGAGI. CDR3 length: 13 residues. DNA for the CDR3: TGTGCCAGCAGTTACAGGGAGGGCTATGGCTACACCTTC. Translating gives CASSYREGYGYTF.

This chain links TRBV5-5 with TRBJ2-7; 8 positions agree with TRBD2. The V gene end was trimmed by 0 bases and the J gene end by 3 bases; junction bases not matched to a gene: 5. In germline, CDR1 is SGHKS, CDR2 YYEKEE (reference sequence). The CDR3 is 15 amino acids. CDR3 in DNA: TGTGCCAGCAGCTTGGTTTCGGCGGGAGGCTACGAGCAGTACTTC. It specifies CASSLVSAGGYEQYF.

This chain joins TRBV18 and TRBJ2-1; no firm D call. V was trimmed by 0 bases and J by 7 bases, leaving 7 bases between them. CDR1 KGHSH and CDR2 LQKENI come from the germline V gene. CDR3 length equals 13 residues. In nucleotides, the CDR3 is TGTGCCAGCTCACCACCGATGAGGAATGAGCAGTTCTTC. Amino acids: CASSPPMRNEQFF.

The V gene is TRBV18, the J gene TRBJ1-1, with a tentative D call TRBD1 (5 bases). Germline loops: CDR1 KGHSH, CDR2 LQKENI. The CDR3 sequence is 16 residues long. V lost 3 bases, J lost 1 base, and 15 bases lay in between. CDR3 region: CASSPLGVGGNTEAFF. As DNA, the CDR3 is TGTGCCAGCTCACCCTTAGGGGTGGGAGGGAACACTGAAGCTTTCTTT.

The CDR3 bases are TGTGCCAGCAGCCGCCGGCGGGGGGGCAATGAGCAGTTCTTC. Its translation is CASSRRRGGNEQFF. V gene TRBV5-8 combines with J gene TRBJ2-1; 9 positions match TRBD2. Per germline, CDR1 SGHTS and CDR2 YDEGEE. The CDR3 has 14 amino acids. J was trimmed by 6 bases and V by 4 bases; bases with no gene match: 5.

This chain joins TRBV9 and TRBJ1-2; tentative D call: TRBD1 (6 bases). Trimming removed 3 bases from V and 8 bases from J, with 23 bases in between. The CDR3 is 16 amino acids. CDR1 is SGDLS, CDR2 YYNGEE, per germline. The CDR3 sequence is CASSARDNFLTAGYTF. CDR3 DNA: TGTGCCAGCAGCGCCCGGGACAACTTCCTAACTGCCGGCTACACCTTC.

The chain uses TRBV5-6 and TRBJ2-5; a weak D match, TRBD2 (6 bases). The J call is in doubt because the DNA end fits TRBJ2-7 better. Per germline, CDR1 SGHDT and CDR2 YYEEEE. CDR3 size: 13 residues. The CDR3, as DNA: TGTGCCAGCAGCTCTAGCGCCGAGCGCGAGCAGTACTTC. Protein: CASSSSAEREQYF.